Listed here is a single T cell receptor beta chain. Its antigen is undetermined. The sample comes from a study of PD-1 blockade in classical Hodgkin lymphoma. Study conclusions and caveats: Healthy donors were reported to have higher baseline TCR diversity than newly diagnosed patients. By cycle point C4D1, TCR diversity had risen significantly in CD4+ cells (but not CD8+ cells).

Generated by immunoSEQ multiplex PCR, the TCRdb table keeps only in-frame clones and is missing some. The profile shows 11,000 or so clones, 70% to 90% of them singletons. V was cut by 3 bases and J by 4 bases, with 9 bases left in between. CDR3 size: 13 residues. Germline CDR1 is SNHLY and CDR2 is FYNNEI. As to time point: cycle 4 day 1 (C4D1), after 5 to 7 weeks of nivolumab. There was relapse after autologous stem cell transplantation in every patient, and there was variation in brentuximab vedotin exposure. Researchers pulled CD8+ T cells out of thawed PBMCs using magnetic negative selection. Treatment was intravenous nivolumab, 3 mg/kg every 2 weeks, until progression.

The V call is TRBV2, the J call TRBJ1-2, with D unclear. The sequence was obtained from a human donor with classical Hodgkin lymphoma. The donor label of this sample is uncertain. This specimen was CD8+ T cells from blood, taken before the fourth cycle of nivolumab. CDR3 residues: CASSEWASYGYTF. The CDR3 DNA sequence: TGTGCCAGCAGTGAGTGGGCATCCTATGGCTACACCTTC.